This T cell receptor beta chain comes out of a study of spatial heterogeneity in lung cancer. Time point in this sample: sample taken at primary tumor resection. Study outcomes and limitations: The number of expanded tumor alpha and beta chains correlated with mutation number.

By its share, this clonotype is medium-sized. As yet, its antigen is unknown. A library prepared for alpha chains yielded this beta chain as an off-target read; its size is of little meaning. TCRdb re-called the 5' RACE reads through MiXCR, storing one row per CDR3 protein. The table shows roughly 5,000 distinct CDR3 sequences, with around 16% occurring only once. This CDR3 comprises 13 residues. Deletions cut 6 bases from V and 2 bases from J, with 9 bases between. The V and J genes are TRBV12-3 or TRBV12-4 and TRBJ2-3; weak D call: TRBD1 (5 bases). This specimen was lung tumor tissue, taken at surgery. This clonotype originated in a male donor with early-stage non-small cell lung cancer. CDR3 in DNA: TGTGCCAGCAGGAGACAGAACACAGATACGCAGTATTTT. Translating it yields CASRRQNTDTQYF.